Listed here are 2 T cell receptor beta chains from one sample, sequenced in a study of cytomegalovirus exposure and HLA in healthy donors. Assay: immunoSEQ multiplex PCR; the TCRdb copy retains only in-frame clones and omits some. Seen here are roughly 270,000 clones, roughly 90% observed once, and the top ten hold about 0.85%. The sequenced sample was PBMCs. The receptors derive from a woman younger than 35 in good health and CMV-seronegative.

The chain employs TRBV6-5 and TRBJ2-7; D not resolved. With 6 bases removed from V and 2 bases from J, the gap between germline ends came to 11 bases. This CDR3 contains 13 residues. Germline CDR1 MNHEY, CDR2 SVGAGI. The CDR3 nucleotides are TGTGCCAGCAGACCAGGTGGCACCTACGAGCAGTACTTC. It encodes CASRPGGTYEQYF.

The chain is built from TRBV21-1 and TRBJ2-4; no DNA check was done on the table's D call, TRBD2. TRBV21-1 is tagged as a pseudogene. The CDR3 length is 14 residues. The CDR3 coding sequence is TGTGCCAGCAGCCGGAAACTAGAACCTCACATTCAGTACTTC. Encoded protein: CASSRKLEPHIQYF.